The 12 T cell receptor beta chains reported below all come from one sample, sequenced in a study of blood T cell repertoires in COVID-19. TCRdb's copy holds only in-frame clones and misses some; the assay was immunoSEQ multiplex PCR. The sample holds approximately 100,000 clones, around 85% seen once. The sequenced sample was peripheral blood. The receptors originated from an elderly man with acute or convalescent COVID-19.

The rearrangement uses TRBV5-1 and TRBJ1-6; D ambiguous. This CDR3 is built from 14 residues. Germline V gene lookup returns CDR1 SGHRS and CDR2 YFSETQ. V lost 5 bases to trimming and J lost 5 bases, with 11 bases between them. This CDR3 is CASSTGQDNSPLHF. CDR3 bases: TGCGCCAGCAGTACCGGCCAGGATAATTCACCCCTCCACTTT.

The rearrangement joins TRBV19 to TRBJ2-1; D is possibly TRBD2 (5 bases). Trimming stripped 7 bases from V and 4 bases from J, with 17 bases between. The CDR3 covers 15 residues. Germline loops: CDR1 LNHDA, CDR2 SQIVND (reference sequence). The CDR3 DNA reads TGTGCCAGTACCTCCCCCTCGGGATTTTACAATGAGCAGTTCTTC. Translation: CASTSPSGFYNEQFF.

The chain links TRBV5-6 to TRBJ2-3; D possibly corresponds to TRBD2 (5 bases). Germline-derived CDR1 and CDR2 are SGHDT and YYEEEE. The CDR3 spans 16 residues. Between the trimmed V and J ends, which lost 1 base and 4 bases, there was a span of 16 bases. The CDR3 region is CASSLKSGGRSDTQYF. The CDR3 nucleotides are TGTGCCAGCAGCTTGAAAAGCGGAGGCCGCTCAGATACGCAGTATTTT.

The chain combines TRBV28 with TRBJ1-5, with D perhaps matching TRBD1 (5 bases). CDR3 length equals 15 residues. Germline lookup yields CDR1 MDHEN and CDR2 SYDVKM. The V end lost 3 bases, the J end lost 1 base, and 10 bases lay between the germline ends. CDR3 coding DNA: TGTGCCAGCAGTTTCGGGGGTTTGAGCAATCAGCCCCAGCATTTT. Translation gives CASSFGGLSNQPQHF.

This rearrangement joins TRBV28 to TRBJ1-2; 7 positions match TRBD1. V shed 6 bases, J shed 5 bases, and the junction held 9 bases outside the gene matches. The CDR3 runs 14 residues. Germline CDR1 is MDHEN and CDR2 is SYDVKM. CDR3 amino acids: CASRAAGQAYGYTF. CDR3 nucleotides: TGTGCCAGCAGAGCGGCAGGACAGGCGTATGGCTACACCTTC.

The chain combines TRBV9 with TRBJ1-1; D gene ambiguous. Germline assignment: CDR1 SGDLS and CDR2 YYNGEE. Trimming took off 0 bases at V and 5 bases at J, with 11 bases between the two ends. The CDR3 sequence is 14 residues long. The CDR3 sequence is CASSVEPQRTEAFF. CDR3 nucleotides: TGTGCCAGCAGCGTAGAGCCCCAGCGAACTGAAGCTTTCTTT.

The gene calls are TRBV30 and TRBJ1-1, with D possibly matching TRBD1 (6 bases). V lost 3 bases, J lost 1 base, and 12 bases lay in between. The CDR3 loop spans 14 amino acids. From germline, CDR1 is GTSNPN and CDR2 SVGIG (reference sequence). The CDR3 region has the DNA TGTGCCTGGAGCGCAGGGGCCCGGAACACTGAAGCTTTCTTT. Encoded protein: CAWSAGARNTEAFF. The full variable domain, with the rest looked up from reference TRBV30 and TRBJ1-1, is SQTIHQWPATLVQPVGSPLSLECTVEGTSNPNLYWYRQAAGRGLQLLFYSVGIGQISSEVPQNLSASRPQDRQFILSSKKLLLSDSGFYLCAWSAGARNTEAFFGQGTRLTVV.

The chain has TRBV6-2 or TRBV6-3 and TRBJ2-3; D is unresolved. The germline CDR1 and CDR2 sequences are MNHEY and SVGEGT. The V end lost 0 bases, the J end lost 10 bases, and 14 bases lay between the germline ends. The CDR3 contains 14 residues. The CDR3 protein is CASSYSFLPEAQYF. Written as DNA, the CDR3 is TGTGCCAGCAGTTACTCGTTCTTACCCGAGGCGCAGTATTTT.

The V gene is TRBV4-1, the J gene TRBJ2-6; 7 nucleotides align to TRBD1. The J segment lost 2 bases and the V segment lost 0 bases, leaving 1 base of the junction unmatched. CDR3 size: 16 residues. Looked up from germline, CDR1 is MGHRA and CDR2 is YSYEKL. The CDR3 is CASSQDRGPGANVLTF. DNA of the CDR3: TGCGCCAGCAGCCAAGATAGGGGGCCTGGGGCCAACGTCCTGACTTTC.

The CDR3 coding sequence is TGTGCCAGGACTGTTTTGAACACTGAAGCTTTCTTT. It yields the protein CARTVLNTEAFF. The rearrangement links TRBV2 to TRBJ1-1; D remains unclear. CDR3 size: 12 residues. CDR1 is SNHLY and CDR2 is FYNNEI in the germline V gene. With 9 bases removed from V and 0 bases from J, the gap between germline ends came to 8 bases.

The CDR3: CASSLAGSNEQFF. The CDR3 region has the DNA TGTGCCAGCAGCTTAGCCGGTTCCAATGAGCAGTTCTTC. The rearrangement joins TRBV7-9 to TRBJ2-1, with D uncertain. There are 13 residues in the CDR3. V dropped 0 bases and J dropped 6 bases, with 6 bases sitting between them. Germline loops: CDR1 SEHNR, CDR2 FQNEAQ (reference sequence).

This sequence joins TRBV4-2 and TRBJ1-6, with TRBD1 identical over 9 bases. CDR3 length: 16 amino acids. The J segment lost 5 bases and the V segment lost 1 base, leaving 3 bases of the junction unmatched. Germline loops: CDR1 LGHNA, CDR2 YNFKEQ. This CDR3 reads CASSQVGTGNNSPLHF. CDR3 coding DNA: TGTGCCAGCAGCCAAGTCGGGACAGGGAATAATTCACCCCTCCACTTT.